These 23 T cell receptor beta chains were sequenced from one sample in a study of preoperative IRX-2 immunotherapy in early breast cancer. Treatment indicated: preoperative locoregional IRX-2 cytokine immunotherapy. Measured with immunoSEQ multiplex PCR; TCRdb has only the in-frame clones, and not every one. Found here are 20,000 to 30,000 clones, roughly nine tenths of them singletons; the top ten hold approximately 9.4%. The sample here was tumor tissue, taken after IRX-2 immunotherapy. These receptors came from a human donor with breast cancer.

The gene calls are TRBV5-1 and TRBJ2-2, with 8 bases aligning to TRBD1. This CDR3 has 15 residues. With V trimmed by 4 bases and J by 3 bases, 5 bases remained unmatched. Germline CDR1 SGHRS, CDR2 YFSETQ. The CDR3 is CASSLDRADTGELFF. The CDR3, as DNA: TGCGCCAGCAGCCTGGACAGGGCTGACACCGGGGAGCTGTTTTTT.

J is TRBJ2-7 and V is TRBV5-6, with D hard to call. CDR3 size: 13 residues. V lost 6 bases and J lost 2, with 12 bases in between. Germline V gene lookup returns CDR1 SGHDT and CDR2 YYEEEE. The CDR3 nucleotides are TGTGCCAGCACCAAGTATCAAACCTACGAGCAGTACTTC. It encodes CASTKYQTYEQYF.

This chain uses TRBV15 with TRBJ2-2; perhaps TRBD1 as D (6 bases). The CDR3 runs to 13 residues. Trimming took off 7 bases at V and 0 bases at J, with 6 bases between the two ends. Germline values: CDR1 LNHNV, CDR2 YYDKDF (reference sequence). CDR3 amino acids: CATKGANTGELFF. The DNA of the CDR3 is TGTGCCACCAAGGGGGCGAACACCGGGGAGCTGTTTTTT.

The genes are TRBV4-1 and TRBJ2-1, with 10 bases identical to TRBD2. The CDR3 spans 17 residues. With 2 bases clipped from V and 0 bases from J, the junction kept 4 bases outside the gene matches. Germline CDR1 is MGHRA and CDR2 is YSYEKL. The CDR3 sequence: CASSQYLAGDSYNEQFF. CDR3 coding DNA: TGCGCCAGCAGCCAATATCTAGCGGGGGACTCCTACAATGAGCAGTTCTTC.

This clone has a handful of counts. The chain couples TRBV5-4 to TRBJ1-2, with D possibly matching TRBD1 (5 bases). Trimming removed 0 bases from V and 3 bases from J, with 9 bases in between. The germline V gene encodes CDR1 SGHNT and CDR2 YYREEE (reference sequence). This CDR3 contains 14 residues. CDR3 residues: CASSLEVRDYGYTF. The CDR3 bases are TGTGCCAGCAGCTTGGAGGTCAGGGACTATGGCTACACCTTC.

This clone was recorded a few times. This chain links TRBV28 with TRBJ2-6; D assignment may be TRBD1 or TRBD2 (5 bases each). Germline V lookup: CDR1 MDHEN, CDR2 SYDVKM. Between the trimmed V and J ends, which lost 5 bases and 1 base, there was a span of 27 bases. The CDR3 is 21 residues long. Written as DNA, the CDR3 is TGTGCCAGCAGTCCTAAAGGCTTCCCGGGACCGTCCAGGTCTGGGGCCAACGTCCTGACTTTC. It is translated as CASSPKGFPGPSRSGANVLTF.

This chain links TRBV11-2 with TRBJ1-5; D is unresolved. This CDR3 has 13 amino acids. Trimming pared 5 bases from V and 5 bases from J, leaving 10 bases between. Germline values: CDR1 SGHAT, CDR2 FQNNGV. Written as DNA, the CDR3 is TGTGCCAGCAGCCAGTCGGAAGATCAGCCCCAGCATTTT. Translation: CASSQSEDQPQHF.

This chain connects TRBV5-4 to TRBJ2-3; D gene unclear. Germline assignment: CDR1 SGHNT and CDR2 YYREEE (reference sequence). The CDR3 extends over 16 amino acids. The ends were cut back, 3 bases at V and 4 bases at J, with 18 bases in the middle. The CDR3 is CASSSGYGLRSDTQYF. CDR3 DNA sequence: TGTGCCAGCAGCTCGGGTTACGGTCTCAGGTCAGATACGCAGTATTTT.

V usage is TRBV2 and J usage is TRBJ2-2, with TRBD1 identical over 8 bases. V trimming: 9 bases; J trimming: 3 bases; junction bases outside the gene matches: 6. Per germline, CDR1 SNHLY and CDR2 FYNNEI. CDR3 size: 14 residues. As DNA, the CDR3 is TGTGCCAGTGCGGCACAGGGGGACACCGGGGAGCTGTTTTTT. It yields the protein CASAAQGDTGELFF.

The chain uses TRBV7-8 and TRBJ2-1, with unresolved D. The V end lost 1 base, the J end lost 4 bases, and 5 bases lay between the germline ends. CDR3 size: 13 residues. CDR1 and CDR2 from the germline V gene are SGHVS and FQNEAQ. CDR3 sequence: CASSLDYYNEQFF. CDR3 sequence (DNA): TGTGCCAGCAGCTTAGATTATTACAATGAGCAGTTCTTC.

The CDR3 DNA reads TGTGCCAGCAGGTCGGGACAGGGGGGCAATCAGCCCCAGCATTTT. Encoded protein: CASRSGQGGNQPQHF. The chain links TRBV28 to TRBJ1-5, with TRBD1 matching over 11 bases. The germline V gene has CDR1 MDHEN and CDR2 SYDVKM. The V and J ends lost 6 bases and 2 bases, in that order; junction bases with no gene match: 3. CDR3 length: 15 amino acids.

CDR3 protein: CASSLRGEAYEQYF. DNA of the CDR3: TGTGCCAGCAGCCTTAGAGGGGAGGCCTACGAGCAGTACTTC. This chain joins TRBV5-4 and TRBJ2-7, with D possibly TRBD2 on 6 matching bases. This CDR3 contains 14 residues. Between the trimmed V and J ends, which lost 4 bases and 2 bases, there was a span of 13 bases. CDR1 is SGHNT, CDR2 YYREEE, per germline (reference sequence).

This clone was observed a few times. The chain uses TRBV27 and TRBJ2-3; D may be TRBD1 (5 bases). The CDR3 totals 16 residues. The V end lost 0 bases, the J end lost 1 base, and 11 bases lay between the germline ends. Germline V gene sequence: CDR1 MNHEY, CDR2 SMNVEV (reference sequence). The CDR3 region is CASSLSQGLGTDTQYF. CDR3 nucleotide sequence: TGTGCCAGCAGTTTATCTCAGGGTCTTGGCACAGATACGCAGTATTTT.

The chain recombines TRBV25-1 with TRBJ1-1; TRBD1 agrees at 10 bases. Unmatched junction bases numbered 3, after V lost 4 bases and J lost 4 bases. The CDR3 length is 14 residues. Germline V gene sequence: CDR1 MGHDK, CDR2 SYGVNS. Written as DNA, the CDR3 is TGTGCCAGCAGTGCGGACAGGGGGATCACTGAAGCTTTCTTT. Its protein is CASSADRGITEAFF.

The CDR3 protein is CASSYIRGRYEQYF. Written as DNA, the CDR3 is TGTGCCAGCAGTTATATTCGGGGGCGGTACGAGCAGTACTTC. This sequence joins TRBV6-5 and TRBJ2-5; D tentatively reads TRBD1 or TRBD2 (6 bases each). The J call may be in error: the DNA end matches TRBJ2-7 better. The CDR3 is 14 amino acids. The germline V gene encodes CDR1 MNHEY and CDR2 SVGAGI.

V usage is TRBV27 and J usage is TRBJ2-7; 12 nucleotides align to TRBD1. V gave up 5 bases and J gave up 5 bases; unmatched junction bases: 7. The germline gives CDR1 MNHEY, CDR2 SMNVEV (reference sequence). This CDR3 contains 15 residues. CDR3 DNA sequence: TGTGCCAGCAGTCCGGGACAGGGGGCAGTCAACGAGCAGTACTTC. Amino acids: CASSPGQGAVNEQYF.

V and J are TRBV5-3 and TRBJ1-2, with D perhaps TRBD1 (5 bases). TRBV5-3 is an ORF, and what it does is uncertain. This CDR3 region has 16 residues. The ends were cut back, 4 bases at V and 4 bases at J, with 20 bases in the middle. The CDR3 coding sequence is TGTGCCAGAAGCCGAAGCACGGGGGGGGGACTCTATGGCTACACCTTC. As protein: CARSRSTGGGLYGYTF.

This chain uses TRBV7-2 with TRBJ2-2, with TRBD2 matching 10 bases. In germline, CDR1 is SGHTA, CDR2 FQGNSA. The CDR3 extends over 16 amino acids. With 1 base clipped from V and 7 bases from J, the junction kept 6 bases outside the gene matches. CDR3 sequence (DNA): TGTGCCAGCAGCTTAGACACTAGCGGGGTGTACGGGGAGCTGTTTTTT. Residues: CASSLDTSGVYGELFF.

This clone was seen only once. The chain is built from TRBV27 and TRBJ2-7, with D possibly matching TRBD2 (7 bases). V lost 5 bases and J lost 7, with 15 bases in between. Germline CDR1 is MNHEY and CDR2 is SMNVEV (reference sequence). This CDR3 has 13 amino acids. CDR3 nucleotide sequence: TGTGCCAGCAGTAGGGGGGGCGTCGGAGAGCAGTACTTC. Translated: CASSRGGVGEQYF.

This clone was observed once. The chain couples TRBV14 to TRBJ2-1, with 8 bases matching TRBD2. Germline-derived CDR1 and CDR2 are SGHDN and FVKESK. The CDR3 runs 13 residues. V shed 5 bases and J 4 bases; nucleotides not matched to a gene: 1. As DNA, the CDR3 is TGTGCCAGCAGCGGGACTAGTTACAATGAGCAGTTCTTC. Translating gives CASSGTSYNEQFF.

This clone was counted once. This chain connects TRBV27 to TRBJ1-2, with no clear D. The length of the CDR3 is 11 residues. Trimming pared 6 bases from V and 6 bases from J, leaving 8 bases between. Looked up from germline, CDR1 is MNHEY and CDR2 is SMNVEV (reference sequence). CDR3 region: CASRAANGYTF. The DNA of the CDR3 is TGTGCCAGCAGAGCAGCAAATGGCTACACCTTC.

The chain has TRBV27 and TRBJ2-3, with 8 bases matching TRBD2. This CDR3 is built from 15 residues. The germline V gene encodes CDR1 MNHEY and CDR2 SMNVEV (reference sequence). V lost 5 bases to trimming and J lost 2 bases; unmatched junction nucleotides: 6. The CDR3 region is CASSLRLALTDTQYF. DNA for the CDR3: TGTGCCAGCAGTCTTCGACTAGCGCTCACAGATACGCAGTATTTT.

This clone was seen more than once but under ten times. The rearrangement uses TRBV7-2 and TRBJ2-3; 16 bases align to TRBD2. CDR3 size: 16 residues. Germline V CDR1 and CDR2: SGHTA, FQGNSA. J lost 4 bases, V lost 4 bases, and 2 bases had no gene match. DNA of the CDR3: TGTGCCAGCAGCTGGGGACTAGCGGGAGGGTCAGATACGCAGTATTTT. Residues: CASSWGLAGGSDTQYF.